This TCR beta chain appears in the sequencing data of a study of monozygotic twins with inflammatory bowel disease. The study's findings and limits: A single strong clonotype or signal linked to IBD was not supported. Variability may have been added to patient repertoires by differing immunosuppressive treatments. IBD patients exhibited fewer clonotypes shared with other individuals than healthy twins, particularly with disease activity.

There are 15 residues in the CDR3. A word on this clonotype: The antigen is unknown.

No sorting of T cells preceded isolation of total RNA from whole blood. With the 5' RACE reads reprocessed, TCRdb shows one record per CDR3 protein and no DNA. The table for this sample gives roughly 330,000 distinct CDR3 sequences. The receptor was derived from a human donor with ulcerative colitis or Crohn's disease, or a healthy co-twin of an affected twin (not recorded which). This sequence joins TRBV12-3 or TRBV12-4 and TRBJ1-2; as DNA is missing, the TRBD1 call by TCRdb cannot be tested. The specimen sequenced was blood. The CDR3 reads CASKELDRVTYGYTF.